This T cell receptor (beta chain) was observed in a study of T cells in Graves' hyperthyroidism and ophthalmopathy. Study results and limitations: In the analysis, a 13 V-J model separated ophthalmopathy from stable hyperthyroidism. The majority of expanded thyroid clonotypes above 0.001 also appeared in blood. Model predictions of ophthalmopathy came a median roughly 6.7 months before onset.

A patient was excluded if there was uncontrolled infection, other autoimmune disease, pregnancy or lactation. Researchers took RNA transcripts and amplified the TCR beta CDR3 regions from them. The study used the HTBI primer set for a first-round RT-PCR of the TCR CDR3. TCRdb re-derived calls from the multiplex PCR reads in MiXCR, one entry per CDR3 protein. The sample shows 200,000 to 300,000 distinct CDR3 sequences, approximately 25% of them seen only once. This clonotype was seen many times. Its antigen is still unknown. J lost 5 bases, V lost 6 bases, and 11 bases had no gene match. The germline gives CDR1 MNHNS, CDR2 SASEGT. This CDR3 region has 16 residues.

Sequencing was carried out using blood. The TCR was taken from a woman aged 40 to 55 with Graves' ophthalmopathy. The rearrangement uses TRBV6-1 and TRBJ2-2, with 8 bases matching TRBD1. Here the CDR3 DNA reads TGTGCCAGCAGGCCCAGACAGGGGTTTCGTACCGGGGAGCTGTTTTTT. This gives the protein CASRPRQGFRTGELFF.